Listed here are 20 T cell receptor beta chains from one sample, sequenced in a study of blood T cell repertoires in COVID-19. The data were produced by immunoSEQ multiplex PCR, yet TCRdb's version contains in-frame clones alone and is incomplete. This sample has hundreds of thousands of clones, with roughly 90% found just once. The sample comprised PBMCs or T cells enriched from blood (not recorded which). Source of these receptors: a man in his 60s who had recovered from COVID-19.

V and J are TRBV28 and TRBJ2-3; D possibly corresponds to TRBD2 (5 bases). Trimming pared 2 bases from V and 2 bases from J, leaving 14 bases between. This CDR3 is 16 amino acids long. The germline V gene encodes CDR1 MDHEN and CDR2 SYDVKM. The CDR3 sequence: CASSLGSSYYTDTQYF. CDR3 nucleotide sequence: TGTGCCAGCAGTTTAGGTTCTAGCTATTACACAGATACGCAGTATTTT. The complete variable domain, with remaining parts taken from reference TRBV28 and TRBJ2-3, reads DVKVTQSSRYLVKRTGEKVFLECVQDMDHENMFWYRQDPGLGLRLIYFSYDVKMKEKGDIPEGYSVSREKKERFSLILESASTNQTSMYLCASSLGSSYYTDTQYFGPGTRLTVL.

A word on this clone: One end of the junction varies from germline; a read error may be responsible. The chain couples TRBV7-9 to TRBJ1-1, with D tentatively TRBD1 (6 bases). CDR3 length: 14 residues. Germline CDR1 SEHNR, CDR2 FQNEAQ (reference sequence). The CDR3, as DNA: TGTGCCAGCAGTTTAGTTACAGGGCTCACTGAAGCTTTCTTT. Translating gives CASSLVTGLTEAFF.

This clone was recorded once. The chain combines TRBV7-3 with TRBJ2-2; no clear D. The CDR3 has 17 residues. The germline V and J ends were trimmed by 1 base and 1 base, with 13 bases remaining between them. Germline V lookup: CDR1 SGHTA, CDR2 FQGTGA. The CDR3 is CASSLKAGAMNTGELFF. Written as DNA, the CDR3 is TGTGCCAGCAGCTTAAAAGCAGGCGCGATGAACACCGGGGAGCTGTTTTTT.

This sequence joins TRBV19 and TRBJ1-1; D gene ambiguous. The CDR3 has 14 amino acids. V was trimmed by 3 bases and J by 1 base, leaving 9 bases between them. Looked up from germline, CDR1 is LNHDA and CDR2 is SQIVND (reference sequence). The CDR3 DNA reads as TGTGCCAGTAGTATCACGAGCGGGAACACTGAAGCTTTCTTT. Its translation: CASSITSGNTEAFF.

This clone was counted once. V and J are TRBV11-2 and TRBJ2-2; 7 nucleotides match TRBD2. The J segment lost 6 bases and the V segment lost 4 bases, leaving 8 bases of the junction unmatched. The CDR3 length is 15 residues. In germline, CDR1 is SGHAT, CDR2 FQNNGV. CDR3 protein: CASSSATSVAGELFF. CDR3 DNA sequence: TGTGCCAGCAGCTCCGCCACTAGCGTAGCCGGGGAGCTGTTTTTT.

The genes are TRBV6-5 and TRBJ1-3, with a possible D match to TRBD1 (5 bases). With 6 bases removed from V and 7 bases from J, the gap between germline ends came to 16 bases. CDR1 is MNHEY and CDR2 is SVGAGI in the germline V gene. This CDR3 spans 14 amino acids. The CDR3 loop reads CASRTGQGGNTIYF. CDR3 in DNA: TGTGCCAGCAGAACGGGGCAGGGAGGGAACACCATATATTTT.

The chain combines TRBV6-5 with TRBJ1-4, with TRBD1 matching 9 bases. With V trimmed by 7 bases and J by 8 bases, 11 bases remained unmatched. The CDR3 is made up of 15 amino acids. Germline lookup yields CDR1 MNHEY and CDR2 SVGAGI. Here the CDR3 DNA reads TGTGCCAGCACCACCCTGACAGGGGGGAGGGAAAAACTGTTTTTT. This gives the protein CASTTLTGGREKLFF.

The table lists this clone with a few counts. The chain carries TRBV7-9 and TRBJ2-1; 7 positions match TRBD2. With 0 bases clipped from V and 5 bases from J, the junction kept 7 bases outside the gene matches. The CDR3 covers 16 residues. Germline values: CDR1 SEHNR, CDR2 FQNEAQ (reference sequence). In nucleotides, the CDR3 is TGTGCCAGCAGCTTAGCGCTGGCGGGAGAGCACAATGAGCAGTTCTTC. It encodes CASSLALAGEHNEQFF.

This chain joins TRBV6-2 or TRBV6-3 and TRBJ1-5, with D possibly TRBD1 on 5 matching bases. The CDR3 runs 14 residues. V gave up 6 bases and J gave up 7 bases, with 16 bases separating them. In germline, CDR1 is MNHEY, CDR2 SVGEGT. CDR3 bases: TGTGCCAGCAGCCCGACGGGAGGGGAGCAGCCCCAGCATTTT. Translated, it gives CASSPTGGEQPQHF.

The sample holds one count of this clone. The gene calls are TRBV7-2 and TRBJ1-6, with TRBD1 identical over 9 bases. Germline lookup yields CDR1 SGHTA and CDR2 FQGNSA. Trimming removed 3 bases from V and 13 bases from J; junction bases left unmatched: 13. This CDR3 is 16 amino acids long. The CDR3 coding sequence is TGTGCCAGCAGCTTCAGAGCGGGACAGGGTTATGCTCCCCTCCACTTT. It is translated as CASSFRAGQGYAPLHF.

The chain is built from TRBV19 and TRBJ2-3; D is perhaps TRBD1 (6 bases). There are 13 residues in the CDR3. V was pared by 5 bases and J by 8 bases, with 14 bases between. Germline V CDR1 and CDR2: LNHDA, SQIVND (reference sequence). CDR3 DNA: TGTGCCAGTAGTGCAAACAGGGAGAGTACGCAGTATTTT. This codes for CASSANRESTQYF. Combining the CDR3 with reference TRBV19 and TRBJ2-3 gives the whole variable domain DGGITQSPKYLFRKEGQNVTLSCEQNLNHDAMYWYRQDPGQGLRLIYYSQIVNDFQKGDIAEGYSVSREKKESFPLTVTSAQKNPTAFYLCASSANRESTQYFGPGTRLTVL.

This chain uses TRBV15 with TRBJ2-3; D possibly corresponds to TRBD1 (6 bases). The length of the CDR3 is 19 residues. Between the trimmed V and J ends, which lost 0 bases and 2 bases, there was a span of 21 bases. The germline CDR1 and CDR2 sequences are LNHNV and YYDKDF (reference sequence). The chain's CDR3 is CATSRDIYRQGRYTDTQYF. The CDR3 DNA follows: TGTGCCACCAGCAGAGACATTTATCGGCAGGGGAGATACACAGATACGCAGTATTTT.

This clone showed up just once. The chain couples TRBV11-2 to TRBJ1-1; the match to TRBD1 covers 8 bases. This CDR3 is 15 amino acids long. Germline CDR1 is SGHAT and CDR2 is FQNNGV. With V trimmed by 1 base and J by 4 bases, 5 bases remained unmatched. DNA of the CDR3: TGTGCCAGCAGCTTAGCTCCGACAGGGGCCACTGAAGCTTTCTTT. It yields the protein CASSLAPTGATEAFF.

The rearrangement links TRBV18 to TRBJ1-6, with TRBD1 as a possible D gene (6 bases). CDR1 and CDR2 from the germline V gene are KGHSH and LQKENI. V was clipped by 1 base and J by 5 bases, with 9 bases between them. The CDR3 has 15 residues. The CDR3 coding sequence is TGTGCCAGCTCACCACTGGGACACAATAATTCACCCCTCCACTTT. It codes for CASSPLGHNNSPLHF.

As for this clone: The sample carries other DNA sequences with the same CDR3. The chain joins TRBV7-3 to TRBJ2-3, with 8 bases matching TRBD2. CDR3 length: 15 residues. Germline CDR1 is SGHTA and CDR2 is FQGTGA. J lost 1 base, V lost 2 bases, and 2 bases had no gene match. The CDR3 region has the DNA TGTGCCAGCAGCTTATCTAGCGGGCGCACAGATACGCAGTATTTT. It yields the protein CASSLSSGRTDTQYF.

The V and J genes are TRBV5-1 and TRBJ2-7; D perhaps matches TRBD1 (5 bases). The CDR3 is 15 amino acids. The germline V gene has CDR1 SGHRS and CDR2 YFSETQ. V was shortened by 2 bases and J by 3 bases, with 15 bases between the two germline ends. In DNA form, the CDR3 reads TGCGCCAGCAGCTTTAGGGGCACTACAGTCTACGAGCAGTACTTC. It encodes CASSFRGTTVYEQYF. The variable domain in full, with the rest retrieved from reference TRBV5-1 and TRBJ2-7, is KAGVTQTPRYLIKTRGQQVTLSCSPISGHRSVSWYQQTPGQGLQFLFEYFSETQRNKGNFPGRFSGRQFSNSRSEMNVSTLELGDSALYLCASSFRGTTVYEQYFGPGTRLTVT.

The chain uses TRBV7-2 and TRBJ1-1; D possibly corresponds to TRBD1 (6 bases). V was shortened by 6 bases and J by 0 bases, with 8 bases between the two germline ends. CDR3 length: 13 residues. Per germline, CDR1 SGHTA and CDR2 FQGNSA. CDR3: CASRRQVNTEAFF. Here the CDR3 DNA reads TGTGCCAGCAGAAGACAGGTGAACACTGAAGCTTTCTTT.

The rearrangement joins TRBV30 to TRBJ2-1; 13 bases map to TRBD2. This CDR3 spans 16 amino acids. Trimming cost V 3 bases and J 3 bases; bases outside gene matches: 5. The germline V gene encodes CDR1 GTSNPN and CDR2 SVGIG (reference sequence). CDR3 nucleotide sequence: TGTGCCTGGAGCTCGGGACTAGCGGGGTTCTACAATGAGCAGTTCTTC. This codes for CAWSSGLAGFYNEQFF.

V and J are TRBV7-2 and TRBJ2-1; D is perhaps TRBD2 (6 bases). Germline V gene lookup returns CDR1 SGHTA and CDR2 FQGNSA. V was pared by 2 bases and J by 2 bases, with 10 bases between. The CDR3 totals 15 residues. The CDR3 nucleotides read TGTGCCAGCAGCTTAATGAGCGGGCCCTACAATGAGCAGTTCTTC. Protein product: CASSLMSGPYNEQFF.

V gene TRBV9 combines with J gene TRBJ2-7; D remains ambiguous. Germline V lookup: CDR1 SGDLS, CDR2 YYNGEE. CDR3 length: 14 amino acids. V lost 3 bases and J lost 5, with 15 bases in between. CDR3 region: CASSGTAASHEQYF. In nucleotides, the CDR3 is TGTGCCAGCAGCGGCACTGCGGCTTCCCACGAGCAGTACTTC.